The entry below describes one TCR beta chain. This table comes from immunoSEQ multiplex PCR, and its TCRdb copy is limited to in-frame clones, with some not included. In the table there are 25,000 to 30,000 clones, 85% to 95% of which are singletons. These data originate in a study of blood T cell repertoires in COVID-19. Across the whole study: Collection of acute and convalescent COVID-19 samples took place in the United States, Italy and Spain. Sources were T cells, B-cell-depleted T cells, or PBMCs; the material itself was cDNA or gDNA.

Germline CDR1 MNHEY, CDR2 SVGAGI. CDR3 length equals 13 residues. Trimming took off 6 bases at V and 4 bases at J, with 12 bases between the two ends. Sequences were obtained from peripheral blood. The genes are TRBV6-5 and TRBJ1-2; D is perhaps TRBD1 (5 bases). This sequence was found in a woman aged 70 to 79 with COVID-19, enrolled during active disease. CDR3 in amino acids: CASSKQGAYGYTF. CDR3 nucleotides: TGTGCCAGCAGCAAGCAGGGTGCCTATGGCTACACCTTC.